This entry features one TCR beta chain sequence. The antigen remains unidentified. This sample is drawn from a study of shared clonotypes between healthy human individuals. On the study more broadly: Each donor's CD8 memory used one plate, CD8 naive two, each CD4 subset three. Points from the study as a whole: Naive subsets generally had larger estimated richness than memory subsets.

Deep-level assay runs were performed. Replicate PCRs for sorted subsets used around 200 ng DNA; this equaled 33,000 or so T cell genomes. Libraries were prepared by immunoSEQ multiplex PCR; TCRdb keeps only in-frame clonotypes and omits some of them. This table holds about 2 million clones, roughly 95% found once. Sequenced sample: naive CD4+ T cells sorted from blood. Subset: CD45RA+ positively selected. The receptor was isolated from a man between 18 and 29 years old in good health.

The CDR3 DNA sequence: TGTGCCAGCAGCCCTCCGGGACAGGGTCGAGCCAACTATGGCTACACCTTC. Protein: CASSPPGQGRANYGYTF. The chain employs TRBV7-2 and TRBJ1-2; the match to TRBD1 covers 9 bases. The CDR3 sequence is 17 residues long. Trimming took 5 bases from V and 2 from J; bases not matched to a gene: 12. Germline V gene lookup returns CDR1 SGHTA and CDR2 FQGNSA.